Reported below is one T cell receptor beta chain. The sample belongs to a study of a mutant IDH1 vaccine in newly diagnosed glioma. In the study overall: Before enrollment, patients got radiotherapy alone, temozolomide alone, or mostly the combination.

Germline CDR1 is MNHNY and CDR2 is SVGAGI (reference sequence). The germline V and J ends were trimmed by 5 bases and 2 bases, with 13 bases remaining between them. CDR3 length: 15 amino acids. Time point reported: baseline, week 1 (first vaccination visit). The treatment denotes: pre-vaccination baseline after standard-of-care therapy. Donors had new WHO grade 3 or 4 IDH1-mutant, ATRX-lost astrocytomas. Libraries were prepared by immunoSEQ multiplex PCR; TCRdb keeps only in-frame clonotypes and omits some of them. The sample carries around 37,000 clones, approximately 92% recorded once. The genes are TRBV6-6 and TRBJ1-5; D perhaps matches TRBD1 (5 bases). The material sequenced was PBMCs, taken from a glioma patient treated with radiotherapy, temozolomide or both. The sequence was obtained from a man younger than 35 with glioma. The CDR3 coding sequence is TGTGCCAGCAGTGATCGGGGGGGAGGCAATCAGCCCCAGCATTTT. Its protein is CASSDRGGGNQPQHF.